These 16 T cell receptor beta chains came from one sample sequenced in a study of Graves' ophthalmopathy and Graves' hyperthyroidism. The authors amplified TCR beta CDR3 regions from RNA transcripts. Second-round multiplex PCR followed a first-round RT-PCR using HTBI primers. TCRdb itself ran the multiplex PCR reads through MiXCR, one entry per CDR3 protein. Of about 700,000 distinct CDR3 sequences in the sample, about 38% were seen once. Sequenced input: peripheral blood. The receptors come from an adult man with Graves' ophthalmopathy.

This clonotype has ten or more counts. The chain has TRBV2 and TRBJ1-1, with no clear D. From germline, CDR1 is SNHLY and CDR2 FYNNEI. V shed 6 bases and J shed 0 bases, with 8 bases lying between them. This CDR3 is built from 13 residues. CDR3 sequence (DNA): TGTGCCAGCAGGGGAGAAGTGAACACTGAAGCTTTCTTT. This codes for CASRGEVNTEAFF. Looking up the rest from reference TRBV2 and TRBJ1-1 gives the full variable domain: EPEVTQTPSHQVTQMGQEVILRCVPISNHLYFYWYRQILGQKVEFLVSFYNNEISEKSEIFDDQFSVERPDGSNFTLKIRSTKLEDSAMYFCASRGEVNTEAFFGQGTRLTVV.

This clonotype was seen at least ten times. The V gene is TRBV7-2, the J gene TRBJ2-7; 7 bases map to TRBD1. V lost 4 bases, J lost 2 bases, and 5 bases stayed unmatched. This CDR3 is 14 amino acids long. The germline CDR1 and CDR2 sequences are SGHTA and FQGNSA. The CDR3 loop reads CASSYSGQPYEQYF. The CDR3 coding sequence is TGTGCCAGCAGCTACTCGGGACAGCCCTACGAGCAGTACTTC.

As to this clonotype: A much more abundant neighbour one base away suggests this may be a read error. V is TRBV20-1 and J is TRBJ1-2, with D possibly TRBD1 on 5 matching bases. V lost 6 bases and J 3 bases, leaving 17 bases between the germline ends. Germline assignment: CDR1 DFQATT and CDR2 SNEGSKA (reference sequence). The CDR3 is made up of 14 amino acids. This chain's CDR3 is CSASPRGRDYGYTF. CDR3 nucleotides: TGCAGTGCCTCACCCCGGGGCCGGGACTATGGCTACACCTTC.

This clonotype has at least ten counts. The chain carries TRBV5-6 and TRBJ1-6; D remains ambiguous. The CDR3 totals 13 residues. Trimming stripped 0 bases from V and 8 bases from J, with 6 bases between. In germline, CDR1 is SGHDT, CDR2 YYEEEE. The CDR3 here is CASSLAAYSPLHF. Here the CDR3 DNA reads TGTGCCAGCAGCTTGGCGGCTTATTCACCCCTCCACTTT.

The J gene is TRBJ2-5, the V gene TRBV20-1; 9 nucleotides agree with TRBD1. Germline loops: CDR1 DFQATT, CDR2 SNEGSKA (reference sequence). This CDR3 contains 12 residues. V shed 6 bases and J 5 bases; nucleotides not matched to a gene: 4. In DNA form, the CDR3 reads TGCAGTGCCACCGGGACAGGGGAGACCCAGTACTTC. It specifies CSATGTGETQYF.

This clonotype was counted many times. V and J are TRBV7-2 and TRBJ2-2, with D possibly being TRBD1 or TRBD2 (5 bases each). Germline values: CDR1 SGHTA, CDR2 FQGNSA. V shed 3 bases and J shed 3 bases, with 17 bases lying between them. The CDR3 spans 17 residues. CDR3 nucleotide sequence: TGTGCCAGCAGCTTTGACTGGCTGGGGGAGCACACCGGGGAGCTGTTTTTT. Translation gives CASSFDWLGEHTGELFF. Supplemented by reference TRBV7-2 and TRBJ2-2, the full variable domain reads GAGVSQSPSNKVTEKGKDVELRCDPISGHTALYWYRQSLGQGLEFLIYFQGNSAPDKSGLPSDRFSAERTGGSVSTLTIQRTQQEDSAVYLCASSFDWLGEHTGELFFGEGSRLTVL.

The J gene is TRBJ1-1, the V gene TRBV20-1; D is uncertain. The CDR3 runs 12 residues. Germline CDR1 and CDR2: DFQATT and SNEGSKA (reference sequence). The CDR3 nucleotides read TGCAGGGCTCTTAGGGAGGACACTGAAGCTTTCTTT. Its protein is CRALREDTEAFF.

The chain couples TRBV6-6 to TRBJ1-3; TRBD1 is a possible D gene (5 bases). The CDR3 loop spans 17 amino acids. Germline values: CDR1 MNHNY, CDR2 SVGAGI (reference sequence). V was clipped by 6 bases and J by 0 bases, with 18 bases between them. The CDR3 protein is CASSTRNSRGSGNTIYF. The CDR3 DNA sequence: TGTGCCAGCAGCACCCGAAATTCTAGGGGCTCTGGAAACACCATATATTTT.

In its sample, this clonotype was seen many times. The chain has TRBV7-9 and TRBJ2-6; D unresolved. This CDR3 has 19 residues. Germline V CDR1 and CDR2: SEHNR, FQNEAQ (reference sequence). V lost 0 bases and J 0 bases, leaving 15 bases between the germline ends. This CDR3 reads CASSLALGSLPSGANVLTF. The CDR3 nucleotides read TGTGCCAGCAGCTTAGCGCTTGGCAGCCTACCCTCTGGGGCCAACGTCCTGACTTTC.

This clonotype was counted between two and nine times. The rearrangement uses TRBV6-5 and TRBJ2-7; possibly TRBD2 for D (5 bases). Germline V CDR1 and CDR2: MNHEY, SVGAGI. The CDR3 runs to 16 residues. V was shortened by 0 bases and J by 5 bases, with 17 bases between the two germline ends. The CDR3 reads CASSYSGSGPYNEQYF. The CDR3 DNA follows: TGTGCCAGCAGTTACTCTGGGAGCGGCCCCTACAACGAGCAGTACTTC.

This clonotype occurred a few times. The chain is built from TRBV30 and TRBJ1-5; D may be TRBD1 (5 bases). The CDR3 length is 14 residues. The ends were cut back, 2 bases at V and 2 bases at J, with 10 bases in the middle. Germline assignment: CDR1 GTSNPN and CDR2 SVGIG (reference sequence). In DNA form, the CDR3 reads TGTGCCTGGAGTTACAGGTATGGCAATCAGCCCCAGCATTTT. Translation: CAWSYRYGNQPQHF.

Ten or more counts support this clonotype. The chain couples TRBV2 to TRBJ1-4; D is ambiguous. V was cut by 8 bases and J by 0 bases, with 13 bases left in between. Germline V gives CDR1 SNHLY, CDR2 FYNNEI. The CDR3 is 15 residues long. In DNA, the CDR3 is TGTGCCAGCGTTGGGAGCCCTGCAACTAATGAAAAACTGTTTTTT. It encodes CASVGSPATNEKLFF. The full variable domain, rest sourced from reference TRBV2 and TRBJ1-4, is EPEVTQTPSHQVTQMGQEVILRCVPISNHLYFYWYRQILGQKVEFLVSFYNNEISEKSEIFDDQFSVERPDGSNFTLKIRSTKLEDSAMYFCASVGSPATNEKLFFGSGTQLSVL.

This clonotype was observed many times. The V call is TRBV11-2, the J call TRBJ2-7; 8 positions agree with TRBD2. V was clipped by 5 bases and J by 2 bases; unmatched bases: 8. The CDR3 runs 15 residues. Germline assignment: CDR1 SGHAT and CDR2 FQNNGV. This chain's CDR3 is CASSGGLAKAYEQYF. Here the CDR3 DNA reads TGTGCCAGCAGCGGCGGACTAGCCAAGGCCTACGAGCAGTACTTC.

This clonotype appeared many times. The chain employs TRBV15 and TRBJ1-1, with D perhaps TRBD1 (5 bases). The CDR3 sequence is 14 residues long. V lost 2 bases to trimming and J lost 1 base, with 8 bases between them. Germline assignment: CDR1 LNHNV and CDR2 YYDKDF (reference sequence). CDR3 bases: TGTGCCACCAGCAGATCTGGGGGGAACACTGAAGCTTTCTTT. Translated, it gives CATSRSGGNTEAFF.

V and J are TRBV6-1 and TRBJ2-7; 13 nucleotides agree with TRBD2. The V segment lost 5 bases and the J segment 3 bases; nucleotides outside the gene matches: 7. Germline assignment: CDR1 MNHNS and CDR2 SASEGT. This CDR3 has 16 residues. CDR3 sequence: CASSIQWTSGSYEQYF. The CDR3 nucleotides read TGTGCCAGCAGTATACAATGGACTAGCGGGAGCTACGAGCAGTACTTC.

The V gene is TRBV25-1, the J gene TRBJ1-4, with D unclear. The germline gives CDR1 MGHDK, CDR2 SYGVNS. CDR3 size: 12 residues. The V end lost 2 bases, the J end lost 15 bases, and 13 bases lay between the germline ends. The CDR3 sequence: CASSESPFGVFF. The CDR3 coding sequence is TGTGCCAGCAGTGAAAGTCCGTTCGGGGTGTTTTTT.